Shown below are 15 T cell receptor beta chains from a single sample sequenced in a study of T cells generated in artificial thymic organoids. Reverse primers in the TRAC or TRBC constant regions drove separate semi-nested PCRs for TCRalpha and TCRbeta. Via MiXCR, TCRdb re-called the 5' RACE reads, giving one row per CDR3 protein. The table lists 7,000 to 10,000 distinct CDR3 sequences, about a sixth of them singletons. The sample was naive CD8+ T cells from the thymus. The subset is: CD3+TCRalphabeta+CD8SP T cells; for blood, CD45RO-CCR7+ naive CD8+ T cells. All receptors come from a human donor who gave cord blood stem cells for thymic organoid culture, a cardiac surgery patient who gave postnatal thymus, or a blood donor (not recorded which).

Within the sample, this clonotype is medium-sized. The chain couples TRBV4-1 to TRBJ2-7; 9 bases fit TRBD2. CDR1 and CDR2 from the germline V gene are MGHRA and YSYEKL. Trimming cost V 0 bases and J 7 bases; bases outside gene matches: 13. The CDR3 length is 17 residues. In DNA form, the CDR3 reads TGCGCCAGCAGCCAAGAGACCTCCTCCCTAGCGGGAATGGAGCAGTACTTC. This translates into CASSQETSSLAGMEQYF.

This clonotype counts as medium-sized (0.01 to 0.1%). In DNA form, the CDR3 reads TGTGCCAGCAGTCCATCACCGGGACTAGCGGAATCCTACAATGAGCAGTTCTTC. Its protein is CASSPSPGLAESYNEQFF. The V and J genes are TRBV12-3 or TRBV12-4 and TRBJ2-1, with 11 positions matching TRBD2. Unmatched junction bases numbered 10, after V lost 5 bases and J lost 1 base. CDR3 length equals 18 residues.

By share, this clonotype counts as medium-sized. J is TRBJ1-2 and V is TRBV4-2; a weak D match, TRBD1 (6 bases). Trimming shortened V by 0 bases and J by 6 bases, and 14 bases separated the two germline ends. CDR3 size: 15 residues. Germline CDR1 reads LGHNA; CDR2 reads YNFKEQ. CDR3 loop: CASSQDLQGGDGYTF. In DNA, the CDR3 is TGTGCCAGCAGCCAAGACTTACAGGGAGGAGATGGCTACACCTTC.

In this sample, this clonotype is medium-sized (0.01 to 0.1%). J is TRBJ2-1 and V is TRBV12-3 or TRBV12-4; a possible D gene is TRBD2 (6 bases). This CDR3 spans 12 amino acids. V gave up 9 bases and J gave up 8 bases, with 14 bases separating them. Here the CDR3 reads CASMISGDEQFF. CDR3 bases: TGTGCCAGTATGATTAGCGGCGATGAGCAGTTCTTC.

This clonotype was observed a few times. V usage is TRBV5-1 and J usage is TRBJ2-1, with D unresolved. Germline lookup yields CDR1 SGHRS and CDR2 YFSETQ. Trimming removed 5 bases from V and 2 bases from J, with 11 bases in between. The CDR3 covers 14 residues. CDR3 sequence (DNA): TGCGCCAGCAGTCCACCGCCTGCCTACAATGAGCAGTTCTTC. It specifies CASSPPPAYNEQFF.

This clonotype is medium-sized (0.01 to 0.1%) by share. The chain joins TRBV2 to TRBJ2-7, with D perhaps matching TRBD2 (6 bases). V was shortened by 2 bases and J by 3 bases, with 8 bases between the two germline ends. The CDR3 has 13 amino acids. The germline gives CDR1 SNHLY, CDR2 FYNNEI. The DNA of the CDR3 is TGTGCCAGCAGTGAATTCGGGAGCTACGAGCAGTACTTC. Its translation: CASSEFGSYEQYF.

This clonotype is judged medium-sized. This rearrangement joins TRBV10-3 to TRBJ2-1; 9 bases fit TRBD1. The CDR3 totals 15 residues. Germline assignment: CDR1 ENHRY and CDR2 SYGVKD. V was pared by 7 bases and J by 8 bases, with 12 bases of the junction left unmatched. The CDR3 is CAIKVRQGGIDEQFF. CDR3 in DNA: TGTGCCATCAAGGTGCGACAGGGGGGGATCGATGAGCAGTTCTTC.

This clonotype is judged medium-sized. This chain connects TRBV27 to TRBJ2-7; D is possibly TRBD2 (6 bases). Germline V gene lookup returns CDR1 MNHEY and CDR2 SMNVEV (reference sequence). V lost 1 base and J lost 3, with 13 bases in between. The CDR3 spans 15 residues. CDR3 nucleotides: TGTGCCAGCAGTTTATGGACCGGGGGAGGCTACGAGCAGTACTTC. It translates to CASSLWTGGGYEQYF.

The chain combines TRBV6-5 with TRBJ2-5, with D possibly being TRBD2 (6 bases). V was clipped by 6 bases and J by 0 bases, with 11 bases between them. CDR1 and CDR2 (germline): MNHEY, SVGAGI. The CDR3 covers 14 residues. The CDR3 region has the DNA TGTGCCAGCAGCCCGCTAGCGTACCAAGAGACCCAGTACTTC. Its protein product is CASSPLAYQETQYF.

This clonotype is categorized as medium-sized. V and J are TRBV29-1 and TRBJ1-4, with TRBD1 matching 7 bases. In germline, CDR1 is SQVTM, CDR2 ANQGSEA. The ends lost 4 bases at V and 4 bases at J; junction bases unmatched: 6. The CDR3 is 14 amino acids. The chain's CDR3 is CSVGLRDSNEKLFF. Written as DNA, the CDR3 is TGCAGCGTTGGACTACGGGACAGTAATGAAAAACTGTTTTTT.

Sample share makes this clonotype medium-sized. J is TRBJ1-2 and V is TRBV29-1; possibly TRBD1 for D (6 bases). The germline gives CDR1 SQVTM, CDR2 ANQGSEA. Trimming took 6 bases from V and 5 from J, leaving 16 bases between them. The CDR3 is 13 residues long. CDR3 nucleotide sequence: TGCAGCGTGGCTCACAGGGTGGATTATGGCTACACCTTC. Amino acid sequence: CSVAHRVDYGYTF.

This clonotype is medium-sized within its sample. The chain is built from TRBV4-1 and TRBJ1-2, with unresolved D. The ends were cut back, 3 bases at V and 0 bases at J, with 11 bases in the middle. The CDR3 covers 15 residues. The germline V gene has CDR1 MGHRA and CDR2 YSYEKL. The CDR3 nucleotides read TGCGCCAGCAGCCAGAAGTTGGGAGCTAACTATGGCTACACCTTC. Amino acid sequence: CASSQKLGANYGYTF.

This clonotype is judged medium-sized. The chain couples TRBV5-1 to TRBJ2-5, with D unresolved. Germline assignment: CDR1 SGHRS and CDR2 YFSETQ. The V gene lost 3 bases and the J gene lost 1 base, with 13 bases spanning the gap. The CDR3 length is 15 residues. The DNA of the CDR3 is TGCGCCAGCAGCTCAATTATGAAATCCCAAGAGACCCAGTACTTC. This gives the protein CASSSIMKSQETQYF.

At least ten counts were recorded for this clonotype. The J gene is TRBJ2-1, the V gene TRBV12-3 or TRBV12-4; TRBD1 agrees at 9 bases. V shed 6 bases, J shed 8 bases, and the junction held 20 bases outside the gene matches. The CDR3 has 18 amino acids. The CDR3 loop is CASRPETAGTGFSDEQFF. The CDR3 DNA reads TGTGCCAGCAGACCGGAGACAGCCGGGACAGGGTTTTCGGATGAGCAGTTCTTC.

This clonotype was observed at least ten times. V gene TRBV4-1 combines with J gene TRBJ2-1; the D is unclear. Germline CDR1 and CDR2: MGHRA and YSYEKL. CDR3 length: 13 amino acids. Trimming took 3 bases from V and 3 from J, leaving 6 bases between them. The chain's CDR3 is CASSQWDYNEQFF. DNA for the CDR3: TGCGCCAGCAGCCAGTGGGACTACAATGAGCAGTTCTTC.